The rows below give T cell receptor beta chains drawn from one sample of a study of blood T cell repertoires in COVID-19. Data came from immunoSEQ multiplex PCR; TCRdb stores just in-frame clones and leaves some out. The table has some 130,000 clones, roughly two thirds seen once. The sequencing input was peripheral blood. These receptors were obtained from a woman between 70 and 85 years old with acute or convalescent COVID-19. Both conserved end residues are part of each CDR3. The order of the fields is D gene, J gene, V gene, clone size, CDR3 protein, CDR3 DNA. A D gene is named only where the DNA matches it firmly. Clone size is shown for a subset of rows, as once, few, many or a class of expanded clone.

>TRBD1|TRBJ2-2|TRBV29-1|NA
CSVGALQGPGELFF
TGCAGCGTTGGGGCCTTACAGGGGCCCGGGGAGCTGTTTTTT
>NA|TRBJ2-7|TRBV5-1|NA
CASSLVQGGSYEQYF
TGCGCCAGCAGCTTGGTCCAGGGTGGGTCCTACGAGCAGTACTTC
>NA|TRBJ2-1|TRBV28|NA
CASSLREGYNEQFF
TGTGCCAGCAGTTTGAGGGAAGGGTACAATGAGCAGTTCTTC
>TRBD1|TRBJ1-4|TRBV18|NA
CASSPSGTGVEKLFF
TGTGCCAGCTCACCCTCCGGGACAGGGGTCGAAAAACTGTTTTTT
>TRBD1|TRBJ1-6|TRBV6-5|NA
CASRTGTGQNSPLHF
TGTGCCAGCAGAACAGGGACAGGGCAAAATTCACCCCTCCACTTT
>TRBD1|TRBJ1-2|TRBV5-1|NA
CASSYGQGKYGYTF
TGCGCCAGCAGTTATGGACAGGGGAAATATGGCTACACCTTC
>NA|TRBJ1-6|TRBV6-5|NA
CASRRGSDSPLHF
TGTGCCAGCAGAAGGGGCAGCGATTCACCCCTCCACTTT
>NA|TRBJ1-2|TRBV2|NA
CASSADSNYGYTF
TGTGCCAGCAGCGCAGATTCTAACTATGGCTACACCTTC
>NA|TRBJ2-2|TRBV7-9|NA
CASSKKLEFLAGELFF
TGTGCCAGCAGCAAGAAACTAGAATTCTTGGCCGGGGAGCTGTTTTTT
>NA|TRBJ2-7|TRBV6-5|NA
CASTLLRGDYEQYF
TGTGCCAGCACCCTACTGAGAGGAGACTACGAGCAGTACTTC
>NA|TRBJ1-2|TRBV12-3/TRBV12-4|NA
CASSYGGSGGYTF
TGTGCCAGCAGTTACGGGGGTTCAGGGGGCTACACCTTC
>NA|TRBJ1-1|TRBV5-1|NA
CASSSTGRAAFF
TGCGCCAGCAGCTCCACAGGGAGGGCGGCTTTCTTT
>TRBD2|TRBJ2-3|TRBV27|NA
CASSSPLIAGGSTDTQYF
TGTGCCAGCAGTTCACCCTTAATAGCGGGAGGGTCCACAGATACGCAGTATTTT
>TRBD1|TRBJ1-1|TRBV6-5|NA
CASSFDRGATEAFF
TGTGCCAGCAGTTTCGACAGGGGGGCCACTGAAGCTTTCTTT
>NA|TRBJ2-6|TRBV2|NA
CASMRRSGANVLTF
TGTGCCAGCATGAGGCGCTCTGGGGCCAACGTCCTGACTTTC
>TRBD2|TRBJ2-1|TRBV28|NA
CASSLPPGLAVNEQFF
TGTGCCAGCAGTTTGCCCCCGGGACTAGCCGTCAACGAGCAGTTCTTC
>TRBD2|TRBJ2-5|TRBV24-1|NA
CATSEGLAPQETQYF
TGTGCCACCAGTGAGGGACTAGCGCCTCAAGAGACCCAGTACTTC
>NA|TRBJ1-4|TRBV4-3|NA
CASSQDSRVNEKLFF
TGCGCCAGCAGCCAAGATTCGCGAGTAAATGAAAAACTGTTTTTT
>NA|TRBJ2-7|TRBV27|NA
CASSHQGRGSYEQYF
TGTGCCAGCAGTCACCAGGGTAGGGGGTCCTACGAGCAGTACTTC
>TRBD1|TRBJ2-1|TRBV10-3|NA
CAIRAGTGTYNEQFF
TGTGCCATCAGAGCCGGGACAGGTACCTACAATGAGCAGTTCTTC
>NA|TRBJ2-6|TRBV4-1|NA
CASSQVQQGGGANVLTF
TGCGCCAGCAGCCAAGTACAACAGGGTGGTGGGGCCAACGTCCTGACTTTC
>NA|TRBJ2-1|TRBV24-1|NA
CATRGSSYNEQFF
TGTGCCACCCGGGGTAGCTCCTACAATGAGCAGTTCTTC
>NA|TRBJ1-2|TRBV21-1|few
CASVRSTNYGYTF
TGTGCCAGCGTCCGGTCGACTAACTATGGCTACACCTTC
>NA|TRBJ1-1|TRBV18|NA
CASSRQDLNTEAFF
TGTGCCAGCTCACGACAGGACTTGAACACTGAAGCTTTCTTT
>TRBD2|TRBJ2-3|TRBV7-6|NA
CASSLGASGRTDTQYF
TGTGCCAGCAGCTTAGGAGCTAGCGGGCGAACAGATACGCAGTATTTT
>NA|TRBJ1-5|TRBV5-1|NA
CASSLGAKDQPQHF
TGCGCCAGCAGCTTGGGGGCAAAGGATCAGCCCCAGCATTTT
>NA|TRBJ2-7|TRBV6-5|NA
CASSRGQLSLEYF
TGTGCCAGCAGTCGCGGACAGTTATCGTTAGAGTACTTC
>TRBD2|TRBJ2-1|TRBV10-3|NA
CAISDMVDKREAEQFF
TGTGCCATCAGTGACATGGTCGATAAGCGGGAGGCTGAGCAGTTCTTC
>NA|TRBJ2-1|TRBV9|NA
CASSVHTDNEQFF
TGTGCCAGCAGCGTCCACACAGACAATGAGCAGTTCTTC
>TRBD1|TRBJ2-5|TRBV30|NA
CAFWDSQETQYF
TGTGCCTTCTGGGACAGCCAAGAGACCCAGTACTTC
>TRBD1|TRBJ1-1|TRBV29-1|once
CSVEEPGTGDTEAFF
TGCAGCGTTGAAGAACCCGGGACAGGGGACACTGAAGCTTTCTTT
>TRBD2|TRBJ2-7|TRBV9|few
CASSVEASGGDEQYF
TGTGCCAGCAGCGTAGAAGCTAGCGGGGGCGACGAGCAGTACTTC
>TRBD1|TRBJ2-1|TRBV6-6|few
CASSPGGTGGLSPNEQFF
TGTGCCAGCAGTCCAGGGGGGACAGGGGGTCTGAGTCCCAATGAGCAGTTCTTC
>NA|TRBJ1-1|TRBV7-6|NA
CASSLGVGAPEAFF
TGTGCCAGCAGCTTAGGGGTAGGGGCCCCTGAAGCTTTCTTT
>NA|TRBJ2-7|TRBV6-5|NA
CASSSFYEQYF
TGTGCCAGCAGTTCTTTTTACGAGCAGTACTTC
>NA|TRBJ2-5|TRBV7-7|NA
CASSVRVDQETQYF
TGTGCCAGCAGCGTCCGGGTAGACCAAGAGACCCAGTACTTC
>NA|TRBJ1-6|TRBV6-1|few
CASSEVFTENSPLHF
TGTGCCAGCAGTGAAGTCTTCACAGAGAATTCACCCCTCCACTTT
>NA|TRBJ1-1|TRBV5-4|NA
CASSLNSRVNTEAFF
TGTGCCAGCAGCTTGAACTCCAGGGTGAACACTGAAGCTTTCTTT
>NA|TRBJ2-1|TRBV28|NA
CASSLQRRYNEQFF
TGTGCCAGCAGTTTGCAGCGGCGCTACAATGAGCAGTTCTTC
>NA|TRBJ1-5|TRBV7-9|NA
CASSLDRSNQPQHF
TGTGCCAGCAGCTTAGACAGGTCCAATCAGCCCCAGCATTTT
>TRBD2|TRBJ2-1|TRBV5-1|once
CASSPPIAGNEQFF
TGCGCCAGCAGCCCCCCGATAGCGGGAAATGAGCAGTTCTTC
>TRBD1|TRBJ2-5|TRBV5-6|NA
CASSLLTGGEETQYF
TGTGCCAGCAGCTTGCTGACAGGGGGGGAGGAGACCCAGTACTTC
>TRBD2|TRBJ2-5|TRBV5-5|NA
CASRSRLAGGRETQYF
TGTGCCAGCAGGAGTCGACTAGCGGGGGGAAGGGAGACCCAGTACTTC
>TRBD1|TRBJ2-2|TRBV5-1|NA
CASSAHPDRAGELFF
TGCGCCAGCAGCGCACATCCCGACAGGGCCGGGGAGCTGTTTTTT
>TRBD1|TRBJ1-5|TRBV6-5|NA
CASSRGLSNQPQHF
TGTGCCAGCAGTAGGGGGCTTAGCAATCAGCCCCAGCATTTT
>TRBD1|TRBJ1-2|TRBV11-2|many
CASSLARQGANGYTF
TGTGCCAGCAGCTTAGCCCGGCAGGGGGCGAATGGCTACACCTTC
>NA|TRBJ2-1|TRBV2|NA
CASSEGVKQFF
TGTGCCAGCAGCGAGGGGGTAAAGCAGTTCTTC
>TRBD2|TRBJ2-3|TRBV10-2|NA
CASRSEAGVADTQYF
TGCGCCAGCAGGAGCGAGGCGGGAGTAGCAGATACGCAGTATTTT